This is a list of T cell receptor beta chains from one sample in a study of blood T cells in healthy people across ages. In TCRdb, the 5' RACE reads were re-called with MiXCR into one record per CDR3 protein. The repertoire has some 1.5 million distinct CDR3 sequences, roughly 28% of them found once; the top ten carry over 7%. The specimen sequenced was blood. These receptor sequences come from a woman between 25 and 40 years old in good health. CDR3s include the opening cysteine and the closing phenylalanine or tryptophan. The D gene is left open where the match is weak. The size entry is marked missing in some rows and otherwise reads once, few, many or a size class.

>TRBJ2-3|TRBD1|TRBV15|NA
TGTGCCACGAGACGGGACAGGGCTAGCACAGATACGCAGTATTTT
CATRRDRASTDTQYF
>TRBJ2-3|NA|TRBV7-9|NA
TGTGCTGGGGATCGGTCGGGGGCAGATACGCAGTATTTT
CAGDRSGADTQYF
>TRBJ2-6|NA|TRBV29-1|many
TGCAGCGTTGTTATCGGCCAGCCCCTTCGCTCTGGGGCCAACGTCCTGACTTTC
CSVVIGQPLRSGANVLTF
>TRBJ2-7|NA|TRBV11-2|few
TGTGCCAGCAGCTTAGTTGCCGGGAGTAACTCCTACGAGCAGTACTTC
CASSLVAGSNSYEQYF
>TRBJ2-3|NA|TRBV5-1|few
TGCGCCAGCAGCTTGACCCACTTATACGGGAGTCGCACAGATACGCAGTATTTT
CASSLTHLYGSRTDTQYF
>TRBJ1-1|NA|TRBV6-2/TRBV6-3|NA
TGTGCCAGCAGGTTGGGAGCGACGAAGACTGAAGCTTTCTTT
CASRLGATKTEAFF
>TRBJ2-7|NA|TRBV4-1|NA
TGCGCCAGCAGCTTGGCGAGGGGACCGGATTACGAGCAGTACTTC
CASSLARGPDYEQYF
>TRBJ2-5|NA|TRBV5-1|NA
TGCGCCAGCAGCTTGGATCAGGACCAAGAGACCCAGTACTTC
CASSLDQDQETQYF
>TRBJ2-1|TRBD2|TRBV7-9|NA
TGTGCCAGCAGCTTGACTAGCAGGAGGTTGAATGAGCAGTTCTTC
CASSLTSRRLNEQFF
>TRBJ2-3|TRBD1|TRBV20-1|few
TGCAGTGCCGGACGGTTTCAGGGGGCAAATACGCAGTATTTT
CSAGRFQGANTQYF
>TRBJ1-1|TRBD1|TRBV5-6|NA
TGTGCCAGCAGCAGGACGGGACAGGGGGCGGTCACTGAAGCTTTCTTT
CASSRTGQGAVTEAFF
>TRBJ2-2|NA|TRBV5-1|few
TGCGCCAGCGGCCAAGGGGGTTCGAACACCGGGGAGCTGTTTTTT
CASGQGGSNTGELFF
>TRBJ2-7|TRBD1|TRBV18|NA
TGTGCCAGCTCACCACAGGGACAGTACGACGATCAGTACTTC
CASSPQGQYDDQYF
>TRBJ2-7|NA|TRBV4-1|few
TGCGCCAGCAGCCAAGGGCCCCCGTCTGAGCAGTACTTC
CASSQGPPSEQYF
>TRBJ1-2|NA|TRBV20-1|NA
TGCAGTGCTAGAGAGGCAGGAGCTAACTATGGCTACACCTTC
CSAREAGANYGYTF
>TRBJ2-1|NA|TRBV13|few
TGTGCCAGCAGCTTACCCCCAGGGAGTGTGAAGTTCTTC
CASSLPPGSVKFF
>TRBJ2-1|NA|TRBV5-1|many
TGCGCCAGCAGCACGGCCAACAGGGATGAGCAGTTCTTC
CASSTANRDEQFF
>TRBJ2-3|NA|TRBV2|few
TGTGCCAGCAGTGGAGATATCGGAACAGATACGCAGTATTTT
CASSGDIGTDTQYF
>TRBJ2-7|TRBD2|TRBV4-1|few
TGCGCCAGCAGCCAGGGGACTAGCGGGATTTACGAGCAGTACTTC
CASSQGTSGIYEQYF
>TRBJ2-1|NA|TRBV20-1|few
TGCAGTGCTGGCTTAGCGAGAGTCAGTGAGCAGTTCTTC
CSAGLARVSEQFF
>TRBJ2-1|NA|TRBV20-1|NA
TGCAGTGCTAGAAAGGGGGGGGACAAGCAGTTCTTC
CSARKGGDKQFF
>TRBJ2-5|NA|TRBV11-2|NA
TGTGCCGGCAGCTTAGTATTCGGGGTATCAGAGACCCAGTACTTC
CAGSLVFGVSETQYF
>TRBJ1-1|NA|TRBV12-3/TRBV12-4|few
TGTGCCAGCAGTCTACACAGCTGGACTGAAGCTTTCTTT
CASSLHSWTEAFF
>TRBJ2-1|NA|TRBV7-9|many
TGTGCCAGCAGCTTCTCGATAGGGAGCAATGAGCAGTTCTTC
CASSFSIGSNEQFF
>TRBJ2-1|TRBD2|TRBV20-1|few
TGCAGTGCCACTACTAGCGGGAGGGCCACTGAGCAGTTCTTC
CSATTSGRATEQFF
>TRBJ2-5|NA|TRBV29-1|many
TGCAGCGTTGTTAGGGATGGTGAGACCCAGTACTTC
CSVVRDGETQYF
>TRBJ1-5|TRBD1|TRBV15|few
TGTGCCACCAGCCAGGGGGAGTGGCCCCAGCATTTT
CATSQGEWPQHF
>TRBJ2-1|NA|TRBV6-2/TRBV6-3|NA
TGTGCCAGCAGTCAGAATCCCAATGAGCAGTTCTTC
CASSQNPNEQFF
>TRBJ1-1|NA|TRBV20-1|few
TGCAGTGCTAGCGGTGCCACTGAAGCTTTCTTT
CSASGATEAFF
>TRBJ1-5|NA|TRBV12-3/TRBV12-4|NA
TGTGCCAGCAGTTTAGCAGCCGGGCAGAATCAGCCCCGGCATTTT
CASSLAAGQNQPRHF
>TRBJ2-2|NA|TRBV3-1|NA
TGTGCCAGCAGCCGGCCCGGGGCGAACACCGGGGAGTTGTTTTTT
CASSRPGANTGELFF
>TRBJ1-5|NA|TRBV6-6|few
TGTGCCAGCAGTCACAGGGCAGGGGCCTTCAATCAGCCCCAGCATTTT
CASSHRAGAFNQPQHF
>TRBJ1-2|NA|TRBV12-3/TRBV12-4|few
TGTGCCAGCAGTTTAGGGGGGTCGACCTATGGCTACACCTTC
CASSLGGSTYGYTF
>TRBJ2-7|NA|TRBV7-2|many
TGTGCCAGCAGCCTAACGGCAACGGGACAAAGCTCCTACGAGCAGTACTTC
CASSLTATGQSSYEQYF
>TRBJ2-7|NA|TRBV6-6|NA
TGTGCCAGCGCAACCACGCGGGGACACGAGCAGTACTTC
CASATTRGHEQYF
>TRBJ1-2|NA|TRBV6-5|many
TGTGCCAGCGGAACCAGCAGAGGCTACACCTTC
CASGTSRGYTF
>TRBJ1-1|NA|TRBV5-6|NA
TGTGCCAGCAGCGCCAGACTCTCCAGGTGGAACACTGAAGCTTTCTTT
CASSARLSRWNTEAFF
>TRBJ2-7|NA|TRBV20-1|few
TGCAGTGGGAGTCGGGACGGGACCTACGAGCAGTACTTC
CSGSRDGTYEQYF
>TRBJ2-1|NA|TRBV7-8|NA
TGTGCCAGCAGCTTAGCGGGGCGCGGAGGTGAGCAGTTCTTC
CASSLAGRGGEQFF
>TRBJ2-5|NA|TRBV12-3/TRBV12-4|NA
TGTGCTAGCAGTCCCCCTGTCGCCGGTACCCAGTACTTC
CASSPPVAGTQYF
>TRBJ1-5|NA|TRBV5-5|NA
TGTGCCAGCAGCAGTGACGGCGAGCCCCAGCATTTT
CASSSDGEPQHF
>TRBJ1-2|NA|TRBV12-3/TRBV12-4|many
TGTGCCAGCAGTTTAGTTCGCAGCGCCCGTTATGGCTACACCTTC
CASSLVRSARYGYTF
>TRBJ1-1|NA|TRBV15|few
TGTGCCACCAGCACCGCGGACCCTATGAACACTGAAGCTTTCTTT
CATSTADPMNTEAFF
>TRBJ1-5|NA|TRBV19|NA
TGTGCCAGTCGCCAGGGAGGGGACGGCAATCAGCCCCAGCATTTT
CASRQGGDGNQPQHF
>TRBJ2-1|TRBD2|TRBV10-3|few
TGTGCCATCAGTGAGATGGTAGCGGGGGATGAGCAGTTCTTC
CAISEMVAGDEQFF
>TRBJ1-2|NA|TRBV12-3/TRBV12-4|NA
TGTGCCAGCAGTTTTTTCCCGACAGAGACCTATGGCTACACCTTC
CASSFFPTETYGYTF
>TRBJ1-1|NA|TRBV6-2/TRBV6-3|NA
TGTGCCAGCAGTTACGTGATGAACACTGAAGCTTTCTTT
CASSYVMNTEAFF
>TRBJ2-1|NA|TRBV7-3|NA
TGTGCCAGCAGCTTTCGCCCCTTGGGCAATGAGCAGTTCTTC
CASSFRPLGNEQFF
>TRBJ1-2|TRBD1|TRBV6-1|few
TGTGCCAGCAGCCGTAACAGGGGGCAGACGGCCCTACGATATGGCTACACCTTC
CASSRNRGQTALRYGYTF
>TRBJ1-3|NA|TRBV30|NA
TGTGCCTGGAGCTCCCGGGTTTCTGGAAACACCATATATTTT
CAWSSRVSGNTIYF
>TRBJ2-3|NA|TRBV3-1|NA
TGTGCCAGCAGCCAAGAAGGGGGTTACAGAGATACGCAGTATTTT
CASSQEGGYRDTQYF
>TRBJ1-4|NA|TRBV21-1|NA
TGTGCCAGCAGCACCTATCTGGGTTACGCAACTAATGAAAAACGGTTTTTT
CASSTYLGYATNEKRFF
>TRBJ1-1|NA|TRBV18|few
TGTGCCTCCTCCTGGGACGTAAGCCGGAACACTGAAGCTTTCTTT
CASSWDVSRNTEAFF
>TRBJ1-3|NA|TRBV6-5|NA
TGTGCCAGCAGTTACTCTTCGAAGACAGGCAGAAACACCATATATTTT
CASSYSSKTGRNTIYF
>TRBJ2-7|NA|TRBV11-2|many
TGTGCCAGCAGTTCCACTGCGGGTGGCTACGAGCAGTACTTC
CASSSTAGGYEQYF